The 28 T cell receptor beta chains reported below all come from one sample, sequenced in a study of blood T cell repertoires in COVID-19. Generated by immunoSEQ multiplex PCR, the TCRdb table keeps only in-frame clones and is missing some. The sample lists fewer than 200,000 clones, around 90% seen once, with roughly 9% in the top ten. The sample taken for sequencing was PBMCs or T cells enriched from blood (not recorded which). These receptors all come from a woman between 18 and 29 years old who had recovered from COVID-19.

This clone was counted once. This sequence joins TRBV6-6 and TRBJ2-1; a possible D gene is TRBD1 (6 bases). The CDR3 is made up of 13 amino acids. With 4 bases removed from V and 4 bases from J, the gap between germline ends came to 8 bases. From germline, CDR1 is MNHNY and CDR2 SVGAGI (reference sequence). As DNA, the CDR3 is TGTGCCAGCAGTTCGGACAGATACAATGAGCAGTTCTTC. Translated, it gives CASSSDRYNEQFF.

This clone was picked up a small number of times. The rearrangement joins TRBV7-3 to TRBJ2-1; TRBD2 is a possible D gene (6 bases). Germline-derived CDR1 and CDR2 are SGHTA and FQGTGA. The CDR3 extends over 14 amino acids. With 3 bases removed from V and 9 bases from J, the gap between germline ends came to 15 bases. CDR3 residues: CASSFSGTLSEQFF. DNA for the CDR3: TGTGCCAGCAGCTTCTCCGGGACTCTTTCTGAGCAGTTCTTC.

DNA of the CDR3: TGTGCCAGCAGTTCCGGTGGAGCTACTGACTACAATGAGCAGTTCTTC. This codes for CASSSGGATDYNEQFF. The chain combines TRBV28 with TRBJ2-1; D gene ambiguous. The V and J ends lost 4 bases and 3 bases respectively, with 16 bases between them. The CDR3 covers 16 residues. Germline values: CDR1 MDHEN, CDR2 SYDVKM.

This sequence joins TRBV24-1 and TRBJ1-2; 7 positions match TRBD1. The ends lost 4 bases at V and 3 bases at J; junction bases unmatched: 4. CDR3 length equals 14 residues. Germline CDR1 and CDR2: KGHDR and SFDVKD. The CDR3 DNA reads TGTGCCACCAGTGACCAAGACAGGGACTATGGCTACACCTTC. Translation: CATSDQDRDYGYTF.

This chain links TRBV2 with TRBJ1-2; 7 positions match TRBD1. Germline V gene data show CDR1 as SNHLY and CDR2 as FYNNEI. This CDR3 is built from 15 residues. Unmatched junction bases numbered 14, after V lost 6 bases and J lost 7 bases. CDR3 DNA sequence: TGTGCCAGCAGCATCGAAGGGGGCTCGGTCGGTGGCTACACCTTC. Protein product: CASSIEGGSVGGYTF.

This clone was seen a single time. The genes are TRBV27 and TRBJ2-1; no reliable D call. The CDR3 sequence is 14 residues long. Germline CDR1 and CDR2: MNHEY and SMNVEV (reference sequence). V lost 6 bases and J 1 base, leaving 10 bases between the germline ends. CDR3 protein: CASSPLSSYNEQFF. CDR3 in DNA: TGTGCCAGCAGCCCCCTGAGTTCCTACAATGAGCAGTTCTTC.

The rearrangement joins TRBV3-1 (or the pseudogene TRBV3-2) to TRBJ2-2; the match to TRBD1 covers 8 bases. Germline V gene sequence: CDR1 LGHDT, CDR2 YNNKEL (reference sequence). The junction had 18 bases not matched to a gene; V was cut back by 0 bases and J by 6 bases. This CDR3 spans 20 amino acids. CDR3 DNA sequence: TGTGCCAGCAGCCAAGATTATCTCGGACAGGGAAAGGGACCCCCCGGGGAGCTGTTTTTT. Translated: CASSQDYLGQGKGPPGELFF.

The rearrangement links TRBV29-1 to TRBJ2-3, with TRBD1 identical over 9 bases. In germline, CDR1 is SQVTM, CDR2 ANQGSEA. The CDR3 is 17 amino acids. V trimming: 0 bases; J trimming: 1 base; junction bases outside the gene matches: 8. The CDR3 bases are TGCAGCGTTGAAGATCATAAGACAGGGGGGGGCACAGATACGCAGTATTTT. This gives the protein CSVEDHKTGGGTDTQYF.

The chain employs TRBV5-8 and TRBJ2-1, with 7 nucleotides matching TRBD2. This CDR3 is built from 15 residues. In germline, CDR1 is SGHTS, CDR2 YDEGEE. J gave up 2 bases and V 4 bases, and 6 bases lay outside the gene matches. The CDR3 sequence is CASSPSGGPYNEQFF. CDR3 coding DNA: TGTGCCAGCAGCCCTAGCGGAGGCCCCTACAATGAGCAGTTCTTC.

The chain is built from TRBV14 and TRBJ2-7; 7 bases fit TRBD2. V gave up 5 bases and J gave up 1 base; unmatched junction bases: 8. There are 15 residues in the CDR3. Per the germline V gene, CDR1 is SGHDN and CDR2 is FVKESK. The CDR3 loop is CASSSRTRSSYEQYF. The CDR3 bases are TGTGCCAGCAGCTCCCGGACTAGAAGTTCCTACGAGCAGTACTTC.

The rearrangement uses TRBV28 and TRBJ1-2; 8 positions agree with TRBD1. The junction had 3 bases not matched to a gene; V was cut back by 6 bases and J by 3 bases. The CDR3 totals 13 residues. CDR1 MDHEN and CDR2 SYDVKM come from the germline V gene. CDR3 sequence: CASRTGGDYGYTF. The CDR3 DNA sequence: TGTGCCAGCAGAACAGGGGGAGACTATGGCTACACCTTC.

Worth noting for this clone: One end of the junction varies from germline; a read error may be responsible. This sequence joins TRBV5-1 and TRBJ2-7; D unresolved. The germline V gene has CDR1 SGHRS and CDR2 YFSETQ. CDR3 length: 14 amino acids. CDR3 loop: CASSPQTASDEQYF. In DNA form, the CDR3 reads TGCGCCAGCAGCCCCCAGACTGCCTCCGACGAGCAGTACTTC. Complete variable domain (other parts from reference TRBV5-1 and TRBJ2-7): KAGVTQTPRYLIKTRGQQVTLSCSPISGHRSVSWYQQTPGQGLQFLFEYFSETQRNKGNFPGRFSGRQFSNSRSEMNVSTLELGDSALYLCASSPQTASDEQYFGPGTRLTVT.

The chain links TRBV28 to TRBJ2-3; TRBD2 agrees at 7 bases. With V trimmed by 7 bases and J by 9 bases, 13 bases remained unmatched. CDR1 is MDHEN and CDR2 is SYDVKM in the germline V gene. The CDR3 consists of 14 residues. Written as DNA, the CDR3 is TGTGCCAGCAAAATGGGAGGGGACTTTGAGACGCAGTATTTT. It yields the protein CASKMGGDFETQYF.

This chain connects TRBV6-2 or TRBV6-3 to TRBJ1-1, with TRBD1 identical over 11 bases. V lost 5 bases, J lost 4 bases, and 12 bases stayed unmatched. The CDR3 spans 17 residues. CDR1 is MNHEY and CDR2 is SVGEGT in the germline V gene. This chain's CDR3 is CASSPVRTGGFGTEAFF. DNA for the CDR3: TGTGCCAGCAGTCCCGTCAGGACAGGGGGCTTTGGCACTGAAGCTTTCTTT.

The chain employs TRBV9 and TRBJ1-1; D is unresolved. This CDR3 is built from 14 residues. The germline V gene has CDR1 SGDLS and CDR2 YYNGEE. V lost 0 bases and J lost 1, with 7 bases in between. CDR3 in amino acids: CASSVDSQNTEAFF. Here the CDR3 DNA reads TGTGCCAGCAGCGTAGATTCACAGAACACTGAAGCTTTCTTT.

V is TRBV4-1 and J is TRBJ2-5; D perhaps matches TRBD1 (5 bases). V was clipped by 4 bases and J by 5 bases, with 11 bases between them. CDR1 and CDR2 (germline): MGHRA, YSYEKL. The CDR3 is made up of 13 amino acids. The CDR3 DNA is TGCGCCAGCAGCCTAGGGGATTCGGAGACCCAGTACTTC. Translation: CASSLGDSETQYF.

CDR3: CASSLDAGGEQFF. The CDR3 bases are TGTGCCAGCAGCTTAGACGCAGGGGGTGAGCAGTTCTTC. The gene calls are TRBV7-9 and TRBJ2-1, with 7 bases aligning to TRBD1. With V trimmed by 1 base and J by 9 bases, 3 bases remained unmatched. This CDR3 has 13 amino acids. The germline V gene has CDR1 SEHNR and CDR2 FQNEAQ (reference sequence).

The rearrangement joins TRBV6-2 or TRBV6-3 to TRBJ2-2; 10 nucleotides match TRBD1. CDR1 is MNHEY and CDR2 is SVGEGT in the germline V gene. Losses at the gene ends were 6 bases for V and 5 bases for J; bases not matched to a gene: 3. The CDR3 spans 14 residues. The CDR3 DNA follows: TGTGCCAGCAGCCGGGGACAGGGGACCGGGGAGCTGTTTTTT. Translation: CASSRGQGTGELFF.

The chain's CDR3 is CASSPWTSDTDTQYF. In nucleotides, the CDR3 is TGTGCCAGCAGCCCTTGGACTAGCGACACAGATACGCAGTATTTT. The chain uses TRBV9 and TRBJ2-3; TRBD2 matches at 9 bases. V was pared by 4 bases and J by 2 bases, with 5 bases of the junction left unmatched. Germline values: CDR1 SGDLS, CDR2 YYNGEE. CDR3 length equals 15 residues.

This clone has just one count. This chain connects TRBV4-2 to TRBJ1-2, with D perhaps matching TRBD1 (6 bases). The V gene's germline CDR1 is LGHNA and CDR2 YNFKEQ. This CDR3 has 13 residues. The germline V and J ends were trimmed by 1 base and 6 bases, with 9 bases remaining between them. The CDR3: CASSQVRTDGYTF. Here the CDR3 DNA reads TGTGCCAGCAGCCAAGTGAGGACAGATGGCTACACCTTC.

This clone was counted once. The chain is built from TRBV7-2 and TRBJ2-5; TRBD2 aligns across 12 bases. The CDR3 runs 16 residues. The V gene end was trimmed by 4 bases and the J gene end by 4 bases; junction bases not matched to a gene: 7. From germline, CDR1 is SGHTA and CDR2 FQGNSA. CDR3 sequence reads: CASSSLRLAGVETQYF. CDR3 bases: TGTGCCAGCAGCTCCCTACGACTAGCGGGGGTAGAGACCCAGTACTTC.

The chain carries TRBV7-9 and TRBJ2-1, with TRBD2 as a possible D gene (6 bases). This CDR3 is 16 amino acids long. V lost 5 bases and J 4 bases, leaving 18 bases between the germline ends. Germline assignment: CDR1 SEHNR and CDR2 FQNEAQ (reference sequence). The CDR3 DNA follows: TGTGCCAGCAGCCCCGAGGCGGTAGCGGAATACAATGAGCAGTTCTTC. Translated, it gives CASSPEAVAEYNEQFF.

The V call is TRBV2, the J call TRBJ1-2; D remains unclear. CDR3 size: 13 residues. Per germline, CDR1 SNHLY and CDR2 FYNNEI. V was shortened by 4 bases and J by 6 bases, with 12 bases between the two germline ends. CDR3: CASSGGGQHGYTF. CDR3 bases: TGTGCCAGCAGTGGCGGCGGGCAGCATGGCTACACCTTC.

The rearrangement uses TRBV28 and TRBJ2-3; D not resolved. This CDR3 spans 14 amino acids. Germline V gene sequence: CDR1 MDHEN, CDR2 SYDVKM. V dropped 7 bases and J dropped 5 bases, with 16 bases sitting between them. CDR3 sequence (DNA): TGTGCCAGCACGCGAGCGCTTGGCGGAGATACGCAGTATTTT. This encodes CASTRALGGDTQYF.

The chain combines TRBV29-1 with TRBJ1-3; 7 positions agree with TRBD1. J was trimmed by 2 bases and V by 6 bases; bases with no gene match: 4. Germline V gives CDR1 SQVTM, CDR2 ANQGSEA. This CDR3 has 13 amino acids. The CDR3 region is CSVQGGAGNTIYF. The CDR3 DNA reads TGCAGCGTCCAGGGGGGCGCTGGAAACACCATATATTTT.

The chain has TRBV5-5 and TRBJ2-7, with 7 positions matching TRBD2. CDR3 length: 12 amino acids. The germline V gene has CDR1 SGHKS and CDR2 YYEKEE (reference sequence). J gave up 3 bases and V 4 bases, and 1 base lay outside the gene matches. The CDR3 DNA reads as TGTGCCAGCAGCGGGGAGGGCTACGAGCAGTACTTC. Translating gives CASSGEGYEQYF.

The chain recombines TRBV6-4 with TRBJ1-1; no clear D. Germline-derived CDR1 and CDR2 are MRHNA and SNTAGT. The CDR3 consists of 18 residues. V lost 0 bases to trimming and J lost 1 base, with 18 bases between them. Here the CDR3 reads CASSDSSRPAGSNTEAFF. The CDR3 nucleotides are TGTGCCAGCAGTGACTCCTCCCGGCCGGCAGGCTCGAACACTGAAGCTTTCTTT.

This clone came up once. This chain links TRBV14 with TRBJ2-7, with TRBD1 matching 10 bases. V lost 2 bases, J lost 5 bases, and 3 bases stayed unmatched. The CDR3 spans 14 residues. Germline V lookup: CDR1 SGHDN, CDR2 FVKESK. The CDR3 sequence: CASSQLDRGHEQYF. The CDR3 nucleotides read TGTGCCAGCAGCCAATTAGACAGGGGGCACGAGCAGTACTTC.